Listed below are T cell receptor beta chains from one sample, sequenced in a study of blood T cell repertoires in COVID-19. Here immunoSEQ multiplex PCR was the method, and the copy in TCRdb shows in-frame clones only, minus some. The table has approximately 200,000 clones, 85% to 95% seen once. The source material was peripheral blood. The receptors here all came from a man aged 30 to 39 with COVID-19, enrolled during active disease. The CDR3 runs from the conserved cysteine through the conserved F or W. The D gene is left open where the match is weak. Size is stated for part of the rows, as once, few or many counts, or as a class when the clone is expanded.

CDR3 DNA	CDR3 protein	V gene	J gene	clone size	CDR3 length	D gene
TGTGCCAGCAGGAGAGACCTCGGGAGCCGCTATAATTCACCCCTCCACTTT	CASRRDLGSRYNSPLHF	TRBV27	TRBJ1-6	NA	17	NA
TGTGCCAGCAGCATCTTGGGGGGCGAGCAGTACTTC	CASSILGGEQYF	TRBV7-9	TRBJ2-7	NA	12	NA
TGTGCCAGCAGCTTGGGGAACAGACAGGGGGACTATGGCTACACCTTC	CASSLGNRQGDYGYTF	TRBV7-9	TRBJ1-2	NA	16	TRBD1
TGTGCCAGCAGCTTTGGACAGGGGAACACTGAAGCTTTCTTT	CASSFGQGNTEAFF	TRBV7-9	TRBJ1-1	NA	14	TRBD1
TGTGCCAGCTCACCACGACAGGGGTTTGGCACCGGGGAGCTGTTTTTT	CASSPRQGFGTGELFF	TRBV18	TRBJ2-2	NA	16	TRBD1
TGTGCCAGCAGTTTACTTTATACCGGGGAGCTGTTTTTT	CASSLLYTGELFF	TRBV27	TRBJ2-2	once	13	NA
TGTGCCAGCAGCTTTCAAGGGAGCGGAAACACCATATATTTT	CASSFQGSGNTIYF	TRBV7-2	TRBJ1-3	NA	14	NA
TGTGCCAGCAGCAAGGGACTTAGCACCGGGGAGCTGTTTTTT	CASSKGLSTGELFF	TRBV6-5	TRBJ2-2	NA	14	NA
TGCGCCAGCAGCTTGGACTGGGGCAGCGAGCAGTACTTC	CASSLDWGSEQYF	TRBV5-1	TRBJ2-7	NA	13	NA
TGTGCCAGCAGCGGATACTCCGGGACTAGCGTCCAGTTCTTC	CASSGYSGTSVQFF	TRBV7-6	TRBJ2-1	NA	14	TRBD2
TGTGCCAGCAGGCGGGACAGCTCATACGAGCAGTACTTC	CASRRDSSYEQYF	TRBV27	TRBJ2-7	NA	13	NA
TGTGCCAGCAGTTACGGCGGGCTCTATGGCTACACCTTC	CASSYGGLYGYTF	TRBV6-5	TRBJ1-2	NA	13	NA
TGTGCCTGGAGTGCGCTAGGTAATGAAAAACTGTTTTTT	CAWSALGNEKLFF	TRBV30	TRBJ1-4	NA	13	NA
TGTGCCAGCAGTAGCCCGACAGGTGGGGGAGAGACCCAGTACTTC	CASSSPTGGGETQYF	TRBV25-1	TRBJ2-5	NA	15	NA
TGTGCCAGCAGCTTAGGAAGCGGGGGGAACACCGGGGAGCTGTTTTTT	CASSLGSGGNTGELFF	TRBV7-3	TRBJ2-2	NA	16	TRBD2
TGCAGCGTGGGGGGTTTTACTCTGAACACTGAAGCTTTCTTT	CSVGGFTLNTEAFF	TRBV29-1	TRBJ1-1	NA	14	NA
TGCGCCAGCAGCGAAGGGGGGGTTGGAAACACCATATATTTT	CASSEGGVGNTIYF	TRBV4-1	TRBJ1-3	NA	14	NA
TGTGCCAGCAGTTACAGGGGGCTATACGAGCAGTACTTC	CASSYRGLYEQYF	TRBV6-5	TRBJ2-7	NA	13	TRBD1
TGCGCCAGCAGTGAGTCCAGCGGGGTTAACGAGCAGTACTTC	CASSESSGVNEQYF	TRBV10-1	TRBJ2-7	NA	14	TRBD2
TGTGCCACCAGCAGGGACCGGGACAGGGTGCGGGAGCAGTACTTC	CATSRDRDRVREQYF	TRBV15	TRBJ2-7	NA	15	TRBD1
TGTGCCAGCAGTGCGGACAGGGCTGAAGCTTTCTTT	CASSADRAEAFF	TRBV2	TRBJ1-1	once	12	TRBD1
TGTGCCAGCAGCTATCGGACAGGGGGCGCTTGGGTCGAGACCCAGTACTTC	CASSYRTGGAWVETQYF	TRBV5-6	TRBJ2-5	NA	17	TRBD1
TGTGCCAGCAGTTTACGGCGGAATTATGGCTACACCTTC	CASSLRRNYGYTF	TRBV12-3/TRBV12-4	TRBJ1-2	NA	13	NA
TGTGCCAGCAGCGGCGGAGACAGTAACAATCAGCCCCAGCATTTT	CASSGGDSNNQPQHF	TRBV7-9	TRBJ1-5	NA	15	NA